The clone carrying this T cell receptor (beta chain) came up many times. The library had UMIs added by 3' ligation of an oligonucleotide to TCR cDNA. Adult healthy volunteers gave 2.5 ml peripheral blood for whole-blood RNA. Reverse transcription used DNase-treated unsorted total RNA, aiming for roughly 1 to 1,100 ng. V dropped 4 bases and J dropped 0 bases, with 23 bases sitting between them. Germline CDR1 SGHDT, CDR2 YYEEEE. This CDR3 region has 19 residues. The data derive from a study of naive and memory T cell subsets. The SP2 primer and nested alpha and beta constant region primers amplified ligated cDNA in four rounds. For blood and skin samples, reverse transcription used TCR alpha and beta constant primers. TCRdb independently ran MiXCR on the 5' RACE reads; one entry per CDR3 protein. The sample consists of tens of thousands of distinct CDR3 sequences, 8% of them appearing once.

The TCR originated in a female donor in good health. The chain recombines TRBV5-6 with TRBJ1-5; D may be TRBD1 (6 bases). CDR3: CASSRVYAGDPYSNQPQHF. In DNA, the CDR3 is TGTGCCAGCAGCCGTGTTTATGCAGGGGACCCTTATAGCAATCAGCCCCAGCATTTT.